The following is a TCR beta chain sequence with its context. The CDR3 contains 12 residues. Per the germline V gene, CDR1 is SGHRS and CDR2 is YFSETQ. The data were obtained in a study of shared T cell receptors in the human thymus. The table came from immunoSEQ multiplex PCR; TCRdb's copy has only in-frame clones and leaves some out. Here the sample spans roughly 700,000 clones, around 89% being singletons. The same data also went into a second study, on human thymus T cells. That source adds: The donor group consisted of healthy Finnish infants who were having corrective surgery for congenital heart defects. Thymus was obtained from resections taken during corrective heart surgery. Repertoires sampled from thymus and blood appeared biased in V and J gene usage. Thymic repertoires of unrelated individuals were reported in related research to overlap highly.

The J gene is TRBJ2-5, the V gene TRBV5-1; a weak D match, TRBD2 (6 bases). The end of the DNA is better explained by TRBJ2-7, so the J call may be wrong. The source of this sequence is a boy under two years old with a congenital heart defect. Material for sequencing was thymocytes. The CDR3: CASSGGSYEQYF. CDR3 in DNA: TGCGCCAGCAGCGGGGGGAGTTACGAGCAGTACTTC.